What follows are 23 T cell receptor beta chains derived from one specimen sequenced in a study of spatial heterogeneity in lung cancer. MiXCR, applied by TCRdb to the 5' RACE reads, yields one record per CDR3 protein. The sample carries 65,000 to 85,000 distinct CDR3 sequences, more than 15% recorded once. Time point here: sample taken at primary tumor resection. Unsorted samples of tumor, nontumor lung or frozen PBMC had their whole RNA sequenced. The specimen comprised PBMCs, sampled at surgery. These receptors were collected from a male donor with early-stage non-small cell lung cancer.

The rearrangement uses TRBV20-1 and TRBJ1-5; D call uncertain. The V and J ends lost 5 bases and 3 bases respectively, with 11 bases between them. CDR1 and CDR2 from the germline V gene are DFQATT and SNEGSKA (reference sequence). This CDR3 is built from 13 residues. CDR3 in amino acids: CSAFGRHNQPQHF. CDR3 DNA: TGCAGTGCTTTCGGACGGCACAATCAGCCCCAGCATTTT.

The chain joins TRBV10-3 to TRBJ2-7; D ambiguous. This CDR3 is built from 15 residues. V lost 0 bases to trimming and J lost 3 bases, with 12 bases between them. CDR1 ENHRY and CDR2 SYGVKD come from the germline V gene. CDR3 protein: CAISESLVSDYEQYF. CDR3 sequence (DNA): TGTGCCATCAGTGAGTCCCTAGTCAGTGACTACGAGCAGTACTTC.

In this sample, this clonotype turned up a few times. The chain uses TRBV2 and TRBJ2-7; weak D call: TRBD1 (5 bases). The CDR3 length is 15 residues. CDR1 is SNHLY and CDR2 is FYNNEI in the germline V gene. V was trimmed by 3 bases and J by 5 bases, leaving 17 bases between them. CDR3 sequence: CASSEAGRSVDEQYF. The DNA of the CDR3 is TGTGCCAGCAGTGAGGCAGGGCGATCCGTGGACGAGCAGTACTTC.

This clonotype was seen at least ten times. The chain uses TRBV29-1 and TRBJ2-2; a possible D gene is TRBD1 (5 bases). The CDR3 spans 14 residues. V gave up 6 bases and J gave up 4 bases, with 15 bases separating them. From germline, CDR1 is SQVTM and CDR2 ANQGSEA. This CDR3 reads CSVKWGSITGELFF. The DNA of the CDR3 is TGCAGCGTCAAGTGGGGCAGCATCACCGGGGAGCTGTTTTTT.

There are a few counts of this clonotype. J is TRBJ2-7 and V is TRBV27; 9 bases map to TRBD1. Germline CDR1 reads MNHEY; CDR2 reads SMNVEV (reference sequence). The ends lost 6 bases at V and 4 bases at J; junction bases unmatched: 4. This CDR3 spans 13 amino acids. CDR3 nucleotides: TGTGCCAGCAGGCCGGGACAGGGTTACGAGCAGTACTTC. It yields the protein CASRPGQGYEQYF.

This clonotype has more than one count but fewer than ten. The chain combines TRBV6-5 with TRBJ1-2; no reliable D call. In germline, CDR1 is MNHEY, CDR2 SVGAGI. Deletions cut 2 bases from V and 4 bases from J, with 8 bases between. CDR3 length: 13 residues. CDR3 sequence (DNA): TGTGCCAGCAGTTACGAGGGCCCCTATGGCTACACCTTC. Translated: CASSYEGPYGYTF.

This clonotype was observed a handful of times. The chain combines TRBV7-2 with TRBJ2-2; 8 nucleotides match TRBD1. Trimming took 5 bases from V and 2 from J; bases not matched to a gene: 4. From germline, CDR1 is SGHTA and CDR2 FQGNSA. The CDR3 totals 15 residues. The CDR3, as DNA: TGTGCCAGCAGCCTCAGGGGGCATAACACCGGGGAGCTGTTTTTT. It translates to CASSLRGHNTGELFF.

This chain connects TRBV11-2 to TRBJ2-5; 7 positions match TRBD1. J was trimmed by 5 bases and V by 5 bases; bases with no gene match: 8. Germline V gene data show CDR1 as SGHAT and CDR2 as FQNNGV. The CDR3 runs to 14 residues. The CDR3 nucleotides are TGTGCCAGCAGCACGAGGGGGCCGGGGGAGACCCAGTACTTC. This encodes CASSTRGPGETQYF.

This clonotype was observed a single time. The genes are TRBV20-1 and TRBJ2-2, with 10 bases that match TRBD1. The CDR3 has 13 amino acids. Germline V lookup: CDR1 DFQATT, CDR2 SNEGSKA (reference sequence). CDR3 sequence: CTGQGANTGELFF. CDR3 DNA: TGCACTGGACAGGGGGCGAACACCGGGGAGCTGTTTTTT.

J is TRBJ2-1 and V is TRBV11-2, with D possibly matching TRBD2 (6 bases). The CDR3 runs to 18 residues. The germline CDR1 and CDR2 sequences are SGHAT and FQNNGV. Trimming took 5 bases from V and 0 from J, leaving 20 bases between them. This chain's CDR3 is CASSPPRGEETSYNEQFF. CDR3 bases: TGTGCCAGCAGCCCCCCCCGCGGGGAAGAGACCTCCTACAATGAGCAGTTCTTC.

This clonotype was seen a few times. The chain has TRBV28 and TRBJ1-5; a possible D gene is TRBD1 (5 bases). CDR3 length: 15 residues. CDR1 and CDR2 (germline): MDHEN, SYDVKM. The V gene lost 6 bases and the J gene lost 4 bases, with 16 bases spanning the gap. The CDR3 sequence: CASRRRVGLNQPQHF. DNA of the CDR3: TGTGCCAGCAGGAGAAGGGTGGGGCTTAATCAGCCCCAGCATTTT. The entire variable domain, with the rest obtained from reference TRBV28 and TRBJ1-5, is as follows: DVKVTQSSRYLVKRTGEKVFLECVQDMDHENMFWYRQDPGLGLRLIYFSYDVKMKEKGDIPEGYSVSREKKERFSLILESASTNQTSMYLCASRRRVGLNQPQHFGDGTRLSIL.

This clonotype was picked up a small number of times. The DNA for the CDR3 is TGTGCCAGCAGTTTCGGGACAGGGGTAACAGAGACCCAGTACTTC. Amino acid sequence: CASSFGTGVTETQYF. The chain employs TRBV12-3 or TRBV12-4 and TRBJ2-5; 10 bases match TRBD1. This CDR3 contains 15 residues. J was trimmed by 4 bases and V by 3 bases; bases with no gene match: 5.

This clonotype appeared a few times. V and J are TRBV29-1 and TRBJ2-1; D may be TRBD2 (6 bases). In germline, CDR1 is SQVTM, CDR2 ANQGSEA. CDR3 length equals 14 residues. V was pared by 6 bases and J by 0 bases, with 12 bases between. DNA of the CDR3: TGCAGCGTCGGATCGACTAGCTCCTACAATGAGCAGTTCTTC. Translating it yields CSVGSTSSYNEQFF.

The chain links TRBV6-5 to TRBJ1-2; D is possibly TRBD1 (5 bases). The germline gives CDR1 MNHEY, CDR2 SVGAGI. Trimming stripped 4 bases from V and 1 base from J, with 13 bases between. This CDR3 contains 15 residues. This CDR3 reads CASSSYRSSNYGYTF. The CDR3 DNA sequence: TGTGCCAGCAGTTCTTACAGGAGTAGTAACTATGGCTACACCTTC.

This clonotype was observed many times. The gene calls are TRBV7-9 and TRBJ1-2; 8 bases line up with TRBD1. The CDR3 is 16 amino acids. Trimming removed 9 bases from V and 4 bases from J; junction bases left unmatched: 16. CDR1 is SEHNR, CDR2 FQNEAQ, per germline (reference sequence). The CDR3 sequence is CASIKGQGEGSYGYTF. Here the CDR3 DNA reads TGTGCCAGTATAAAAGGACAGGGCGAGGGGAGCTATGGCTACACCTTC.

This chain joins TRBV7-9 and TRBJ2-3; tentative D call: TRBD1 (5 bases). CDR3 length: 15 residues. V lost 5 bases to trimming and J lost 3 bases, with 15 bases between them. Germline V CDR1 and CDR2: SEHNR, FQNEAQ (reference sequence). CDR3 in DNA: TGTGCCAGCAGCCTTGGGGCGATGTTGACAGATACGCAGTATTTT. Amino acid sequence: CASSLGAMLTDTQYF.

There are a few counts of this clonotype. The V and J genes are TRBV27 and TRBJ2-7; 10 bases align to TRBD2. The CDR3 runs 15 residues. Germline assignment: CDR1 MNHEY and CDR2 SMNVEV (reference sequence). The ends lost 3 bases at V and 7 bases at J; junction bases unmatched: 9. The CDR3 protein is CASSFLLAGVREQYF. The CDR3 DNA sequence: TGTGCCAGCAGTTTTCTCCTAGCGGGAGTGCGAGAGCAGTACTTC.

This clonotype was seen only a few times. This chain connects TRBV19 to TRBJ2-7; D unclear. V lost 3 bases to trimming and J lost 1 base, with 16 bases between them. Germline V gene lookup returns CDR1 LNHDA and CDR2 SQIVND (reference sequence). The CDR3 totals 16 residues. The CDR3 sequence: CASSIGGTTPSYEQYF. CDR3 DNA sequence: TGTGCCAGTAGTATCGGTGGCACTACCCCTTCCTACGAGCAGTACTTC.

This clonotype has ten or more counts. The gene calls are TRBV29-1 and TRBJ2-3; a weak D match, TRBD2 (8 bases). This CDR3 region has 15 residues. Trimming removed 5 bases from V and 10 bases from J, with 25 bases in between. Looked up from germline, CDR1 is SQVTM and CDR2 is ANQGSEA. CDR3 region: CSVRQGNSGIDSQYF. Here the CDR3 DNA reads TGCAGCGTTCGACAGGGCAATAGCGGGATCGACTCGCAGTATTTT.

The chain carries TRBV7-8 and TRBJ2-5; D possibly corresponds to TRBD1 (6 bases). Germline CDR1 SGHVS, CDR2 FQNEAQ. The CDR3 length is 14 residues. With 4 bases removed from V and 5 bases from J, the gap between germline ends came to 14 bases. The CDR3 is CASSSDPQGETQYF. CDR3 DNA sequence: TGTGCCAGCAGCTCCGACCCCCAGGGGGAGACCCAGTACTTC.

In its sample, this clonotype was seen many times. V and J are TRBV11-3 and TRBJ2-3; D is unclear. The germline V gene has CDR1 SGHNT and CDR2 YENEEA. The germline V and J ends were trimmed by 0 bases and 6 bases, with 10 bases remaining between them. The CDR3 runs 14 residues. The DNA for the CDR3 is TGTGCCAGCAGCTTAGACGCATTTGGGGATACGCAGTATTTT. Translated: CASSLDAFGDTQYF.

This clonotype was observed many times. V is TRBV9 and J is TRBJ1-5; possibly TRBD1 for D (6 bases). Germline V gene lookup returns CDR1 SGDLS and CDR2 YYNGEE. There are 15 residues in the CDR3. With 0 bases removed from V and 5 bases from J, the gap between germline ends came to 12 bases. CDR3 sequence: CASSVDDRYYQPQHF. CDR3 sequence (DNA): TGTGCCAGCAGCGTAGATGACAGGTACTATCAGCCCCAGCATTTT. Supplemented by reference TRBV9 and TRBJ1-5, the full variable domain reads DSGVTQTPKHLITATGQRVTLRCSPRSGDLSVYWYQQSLDQGLQFLIQYYNGEERAKGNILERFSAQQFPDLHSELNLSSLELGDSALYFCASSVDDRYYQPQHFGDGTRLSIL.

This clonotype was seen a handful of times. The chain employs TRBV7-9 and TRBJ1-1; D remains unclear. Deletions cut 6 bases from V and 1 base from J, with 9 bases between. The CDR3 consists of 13 residues. Germline loops: CDR1 SEHNR, CDR2 FQNEAQ (reference sequence). The CDR3 here is CASSRDKNTEAFF. The DNA of the CDR3 is TGTGCCAGCAGTAGAGACAAGAACACTGAAGCTTTCTTT.